A single sample gave rise to the 12 T cell receptor beta chains below, sequenced in a study of CD8+CD57+ T cells in acquired aplastic anemia. Genomic DNA acted as the template from which TCR beta VDJ combination and CDR3 sequence profiling were carried out. MiXCR, applied by TCRdb to the reads, yields one record per CDR3 protein. This sample has 200,000 or so distinct CDR3 sequences; 55% to 70% occur once, and the top ten carry 46%. Sequenced material: sorted CD4+, CD8+, or CD8+CD57+ T cells (not recorded which) from PBMCs. The origin of the receptors is a human donor with severe aplastic anemia or a healthy control (not recorded which).

The chain uses TRBV24-1 and TRBJ2-3; 9 bases line up with TRBD2. CDR3 length equals 14 residues. Germline CDR1 is KGHDR and CDR2 is SFDVKD. J lost 4 bases, V lost 4 bases, and 2 bases had no gene match. The CDR3 spells CATSEAGGSDTQYF. The CDR3 DNA is TGTGCCACCAGTGAGGCGGGGGGGTCAGATACGCAGTATTTT.

To note about this clonotype: Since a much larger clone is just one base distant, this may be a read error. The chain is built from TRBV25-1 and TRBJ2-7; D possibly corresponds to TRBD2 (5 bases). The CDR3 extends over 15 amino acids. Per the germline V gene, CDR1 is MGHDK and CDR2 is SYGVNS. The CDR3 protein is CASSEGRGLYYEQCF. The CDR3 DNA reads TGTGCCAGCAGTGAAGGAAGAGGGTTGTATTACGAGCAGTGCTTC.

The sample holds many counts of this clonotype. This chain uses TRBV9 with TRBJ2-3, with TRBD1 as a possible D gene (6 bases). This CDR3 spans 13 amino acids. The V gene lost 5 bases and the J gene lost 1 base, with 8 bases spanning the gap. Germline V CDR1 and CDR2: SGDLS, YYNGEE. CDR3 in DNA: TGTGCCAGCAGACGACAGGGCACAGATACGCAGTATTTT. This codes for CASRRQGTDTQYF.

The CDR3 sequence is CASSLTGIITEAFF. DNA of the CDR3: TGTGCCAGCAGTTTGACAGGGATTATCACTGAAGCTTTCTTT. This chain uses TRBV12-3 or TRBV12-4 with TRBJ1-1; 7 bases map to TRBD1. The CDR3 sequence is 14 residues long. Trimming cost V 3 bases and J 4 bases; bases outside gene matches: 5.

The chain combines TRBV10-2 with TRBJ2-1; D uncertain. CDR1 and CDR2 from the germline V gene are WSHSY and SAAADI. This CDR3 has 11 amino acids. The germline V and J ends were trimmed by 8 bases and 7 bases, with 9 bases remaining between them. Written as DNA, the CDR3 is TGCGCCAGCGAGGAACTAAATGAGCAGTTCTTC. This translates into CASEELNEQFF.

This chain joins TRBV7-8 and TRBJ1-2; tentatively, D is TRBD1 (6 bases). Germline V gene lookup returns CDR1 SGHVS and CDR2 FQNEAQ. This CDR3 comprises 16 residues. Trimming cost V 5 bases and J 5 bases, with 21 bases left between them. CDR3: CASSQDGTGRGYGYTF. In nucleotides, the CDR3 is TGTGCCAGCAGCCAAGACGGTACAGGGCGAGGTTATGGCTACACCTTC.

The J gene is TRBJ1-6, the V gene TRBV2, with 7 bases matching TRBD1. The CDR3 spans 15 residues. V lost 6 bases and J lost 5; bases outside the gene matches: 7. From germline, CDR1 is SNHLY and CDR2 FYNNEI. The CDR3: CASRETGWDNSPLHF. CDR3 nucleotide sequence: TGTGCCAGCAGGGAGACAGGGTGGGATAATTCACCCCTCCACTTT.

The V gene is TRBV9, the J gene TRBJ1-4, with 7 bases that match TRBD1. CDR3 length equals 13 residues. The V gene's germline CDR1 is SGDLS and CDR2 YYNGEE. The V segment lost 4 bases and the J segment 8 bases; nucleotides outside the gene matches: 5. The CDR3 loop reads CASSRATGEKLFF. CDR3 DNA: TGTGCCAGCAGCCGAGCGACAGGGGAAAAACTGTTTTTT.

The chain has TRBV30 and TRBJ2-7; 9 bases are a match to TRBD1. The CDR3 extends over 15 amino acids. After removal of 8 bases from V and 1 base from J, the junction contained 12 bases not matched to a gene. Germline CDR1 is GTSNPN and CDR2 is SVGIG (reference sequence). The CDR3 DNA reads as TGTGCCAGCAGTTCTGGGGGGACAGGGTCCTACGAGCAGTACTTC. This gives the protein CASSSGGTGSYEQYF. The full variable domain, rest sourced from reference TRBV30 and TRBJ2-7, is SQTIHQWPATLVQPVGSPLSLECTVEGTSNPNLYWYRQAAGRGLQLLFYSVGIGQISSEVPQNLSASRPQDRQFILSSKKLLLSDSGFYLCASSSGGTGSYEQYFGPGTRLTVT.

This clonotype has just a few counts. This chain connects TRBV20-1 to TRBJ2-6; D is undetermined. The CDR3 extends over 13 amino acids. Germline V gives CDR1 DFQATT, CDR2 SNEGSKA (reference sequence). V lost 8 bases and J lost 2, with 10 bases in between. The CDR3 DNA reads TGCAGTCTTTATGCCCCTGGGGCCAACGTCCTGACTTTC. This sequence encodes CSLYAPGANVLTF.

This sequence joins TRBV14 and TRBJ1-6, with D unclear. The germline V and J ends were trimmed by 0 bases and 7 bases, with 7 bases remaining between them. Germline loops: CDR1 SGHDN, CDR2 FVKESK. The CDR3 totals 14 residues. CDR3 DNA sequence: TGTGCCAGCAGCCAAGAAGTCCCCAATTCACCCCTCCACTTT. Translation: CASSQEVPNSPLHF.

V usage is TRBV7-8 and J usage is TRBJ1-1; D gene unclear. This CDR3 is built from 13 residues. V lost 10 bases and J 1 base, leaving 13 bases between the germline ends. Germline V gene lookup returns CDR1 SGHVS and CDR2 FQNEAQ. CDR3 sequence (DNA): TGTGCCAACCGGAGGGTTGGGAACACTGAAGCTTTCTTT. Translating gives CANRRVGNTEAFF.